The rows below give T cell receptor beta chains drawn from one sample of a study of blood T cell repertoires in COVID-19. Repertoires were generated with immunoSEQ multiplex PCR, while TCRdb's copy carries only in-frame clones and drops some. The sample yields over 150,000 clones, around four fifths seen once. The sequencing sample was made of peripheral blood. These receptors all stem from a man aged 70 or older with acute or convalescent COVID-19. Both conserved end residues are part of each CDR3. The D gene is left open where the match is weak. Clone sizes are given selectively: once, few, many, or a class where the clone is expanded.

d_gene,len,j_gene,abundance,v_gene,CDR3aa,CDR3nt
-,13,TRBJ1-5,-,TRBV28,CASSFDRIQPQHF,TGTGCCAGCAGCTTCGACAGGATCCAGCCCCAGCATTTT
TRBD1,15,TRBJ1-4,-,TRBV6-1,CASSDYRTGLEKLFF,TGTGCCAGCAGTGATTACAGGACAGGTCTTGAAAAACTGTTTTTT
-,13,TRBJ1-1,-,TRBV6-2/TRBV6-3,CASSYVGGSEAFF,TGTGCCAGCAGTTACGTGGGGGGGAGTGAAGCTTTCTTT
TRBD2,14,TRBJ2-3,few,TRBV6-5,CASSITSGDDTQYF,TGTGCCAGCAGTATAACTAGCGGGGACGATACGCAGTATTTT
-,14,TRBJ2-7,few,TRBV9,CASSVYETAYEQYF,TGTGCCAGCAGCGTATATGAGACAGCCTACGAGCAGTACTTC
-,11,TRBJ1-2,-,TRBV28,CASNVGVGYTF,TGTGCCAGCAATGTGGGCGTTGGCTACACCTTC
-,13,TRBJ1-1,-,TRBV11-2,CASSLVVNTEAFF,TGTGCCAGCAGCTTAGTCGTGAACACTGAAGCTTTCTTT
-,16,TRBJ2-1,-,TRBV19,CASSGLTGAAYNEQFF,TGTGCCAGTAGCGGCCTCACTGGGGCCGCCTACAATGAGCAGTTCTTC
-,13,TRBJ2-2,-,TRBV12-3/TRBV12-4,CASRRENTGELFF,TGTGCCAGCAGGAGGGAGAACACCGGGGAGCTGTTTTTT
-,14,TRBJ1-1,once,TRBV5-6,CASSRQRMNTEAFF,TGTGCCAGCAGCCGGCAGAGGATGAACACTGAAGCTTTCTTT
TRBD1,14,TRBJ1-1,-,TRBV7-9,CASSLEAGGSGAFF,TGTGCCAGCAGCTTAGAGGCAGGGGGCAGTGGAGCTTTCTTT
-,18,TRBJ1-2,-,TRBV9,CASSVGPSGRASNYGYTF,TGTGCCAGCAGCGTAGGCCCCTCCGGCAGGGCCTCTAACTATGGCTACACCTTC
TRBD1,16,TRBJ1-2,-,TRBV5-1,CASSLETGGPNYGYTF,TGCGCCAGCAGCTTGGAAACAGGGGGCCCTAACTATGGCTACACCTTC
-,12,TRBJ1-5,-,TRBV3-1/TRBV3-2,CASSQKIQPQHF,TGTGCCAGCAGCCAAAAAATACAGCCCCAGCATTTT
-,15,TRBJ2-1,-,TRBV7-2,CASRKVGSSYNEQFF,TGTGCCAGCAGGAAAGTCGGGAGCTCCTACAATGAGCAGTTCTTC
TRBD1,16,TRBJ2-7,few,TRBV7-2,CASSSGTDVWGYEQYF,TGTGCCAGCAGCTCCGGGACAGATGTTTGGGGGTACGAGCAGTACTTC
-,12,TRBJ1-2,-,TRBV12-3/TRBV12-4,CASSLYRTGYTF,TGTGCCAGCAGTTTATACAGGACTGGCTACACCTTC
TRBD2,14,TRBJ2-1,-,TRBV6-6,CASTGSGPYNEQFF,TGTGCCAGCACCGGTAGCGGGCCGTACAATGAGCAGTTCTTC
-,12,TRBJ2-2,-,TRBV28,CASTHRVGELFF,TGTGCCAGCACACACAGGGTCGGGGAGCTGTTTTTT
TRBD1,15,TRBJ2-5,-,TRBV5-1,CASSLGQGQRETQYF,TGCGCCAGCAGCTTGGGACAGGGGCAGCGGGAGACCCAGTACTTC
TRBD1,19,TRBJ1-3,-,TRBV5-1,CASSLRTGGDTSSGNTIYF,TGCGCCAGCAGCTTGAGGACAGGGGGCGATACCTCCTCTGGAAACACCATATATTTT
TRBD2,16,TRBJ2-7,-,TRBV5-6,CASSPRLAGGSYEQYF,TGTGCCAGCAGCCCACGACTCGCGGGGGGATCCTACGAGCAGTACTTC
TRBD2,14,TRBJ2-5,-,TRBV6-6,CASRPGLASETQYF,TGTGCCAGCAGGCCGGGACTAGCGTCAGAGACCCAGTACTTC
TRBD1,15,TRBJ1-5,-,TRBV5-5,CASSPGQGRDQPQHF,TGTGCCAGCAGCCCCGGACAGGGTCGTGATCAGCCCCAGCATTTT
TRBD1,15,TRBJ2-2,-,TRBV5-1,CASSLQGPNTGELFF,TGCGCCAGCAGCTTACAGGGGCCGAACACCGGGGAGCTGTTTTTT
TRBD1,14,TRBJ2-3,-,TRBV9,CASSATRGQDTQYF,TGTGCCAGCAGCGCGACCAGGGGGCAGGATACGCAGTATTTT
-,14,TRBJ1-1,few,TRBV19,CASITGWGGTEAFF,TGTGCCAGTATCACAGGATGGGGTGGCACTGAAGCTTTCTTT
-,14,TRBJ2-5,-,TRBV5-4,CASSPRSLQETQYF,TGTGCCAGCAGCCCCCGAAGCCTCCAAGAGACCCAGTACTTC
TRBD1,13,TRBJ2-5,-,TRBV12-3/TRBV12-4,CASTDRVVETQYF,TGTGCCAGCACCGACAGGGTAGTGGAGACCCAGTACTTC
-,16,TRBJ1-5,-,TRBV6-1,CASSEVPGLNNQPQHF,TGTGCCAGCAGTGAAGTTCCAGGGTTGAACAATCAGCCCCAGCATTTT
TRBD1,16,TRBJ2-4,-,TRBV7-8,CASSLVGQGAQYIQYF,TGTGCCAGCAGCTTAGTGGGACAGGGGGCGCAGTACATTCAGTACTTC
-,18,TRBJ1-2,-,TRBV18,CASSPPDPTAWANYGYTF,TGTGCCAGCTCACCACCAGACCCGACAGCCTGGGCTAACTATGGCTACACCTTC
TRBD1,15,TRBJ2-1,-,TRBV24-1,CATSGGQAPYNEQFF,TGTGCCACCAGTGGAGGACAGGCGCCCTACAATGAGCAGTTCTTC
-,15,TRBJ2-7,-,TRBV11-3,CASSQGGTLPHEQYF,TGTGCCAGCTCCCAGGGTGGGACATTACCCCACGAGCAGTACTTC
-,15,TRBJ1-1,-,TRBV19,CASSPTQRTAPEAFF,TGTGCCAGTAGTCCAACTCAGCGGACAGCTCCTGAAGCTTTCTTT
-,12,TRBJ1-1,-,TRBV7-9,CASSPSGTEAFF,TGTGCCAGCAGCCCCTCAGGGACTGAAGCTTTCTTT
-,13,TRBJ2-7,-,TRBV15,CATSTTGTGEQYF,TGTGCCACCAGCACCACAGGGACGGGTGAGCAGTACTTC
-,15,TRBJ1-4,-,TRBV4-1,CASSQGEGMGEKLFF,TGCGCCAGCAGCCAAGGGGAGGGGATGGGTGAAAAACTGTTTTTT
-,15,TRBJ2-5,-,TRBV7-2,CASSLPTTSQETQYF,TGTGCCAGCAGCTTGCCGACTACGTCACAAGAGACCCAGTACTTC
TRBD1,14,TRBJ2-5,-,TRBV15,CATSRVKGAETQYF,TGTGCCACCAGCAGAGTAAAGGGGGCAGAGACCCAGTACTTC
TRBD2,15,TRBJ2-1,once,TRBV6-5,CASSYSSAGDNEQFF,TGTGCCAGCAGTTACTCCAGCGCGGGGGACAATGAGCAGTTCTTC
TRBD1,15,TRBJ1-5,-,TRBV5-5,CASSFEGARDQPQHF,TGTGCCAGCAGCTTTGAGGGGGCTCGCGATCAGCCCCAGCATTTT
-,12,TRBJ2-2,-,TRBV11-3,CASSLSTGELFF,TGTGCCAGCAGCCTGTCCACCGGGGAGCTGTTTTTT
TRBD1,15,TRBJ2-7,-,TRBV11-2,CASSSTIGTGAEQYF,TGTGCCAGCAGTTCAACTATAGGGACAGGGGCCGAGCAGTACTTC
-,14,TRBJ2-5,once,TRBV2,CASTAGGGGETQYF,TGTGCCAGCACCGCCGGGGGTGGGGGAGAGACCCAGTACTTC
-,15,TRBJ2-5,-,TRBV19,CASSIGAGQKETQYF,TGTGCCAGTAGTATTGGGGCGGGACAGAAAGAGACCCAGTACTTC
-,15,TRBJ2-2,few,TRBV29-1,CSARIGGFNTGELFF,TGCAGCGCCCGGATCGGGGGATTTAACACCGGGGAGCTGTTTTTT
TRBD2,16,TRBJ2-7,-,TRBV28,CASSPGTSGRVYEQYF,TGTGCCAGCAGTCCAGGGACTAGCGGGAGGGTGTACGAGCAGTACTTC
TRBD2,14,TRBJ2-5,-,TRBV4-1,CASSQDAGGETQYF,TGCGCCAGCAGCCAAGATGCGGGAGGAGAGACCCAGTACTTC
-,15,TRBJ2-3,once,TRBV5-8,CASSLEPPNGDTQYF,TGTGCCAGCAGCTTGGAACCCCCGAACGGAGATACGCAGTATTTT
-,15,TRBJ1-5,-,TRBV2,CASSEQGLYSQPQHF,TGTGCCAGCAGTGAGCAGGGGCTTTACTCTCAGCCCCAGCATTTT
TRBD1,13,TRBJ1-1,once,TRBV30,CAWSVRQGDRAFF,TGTGCCTGGAGTGTAAGGCAGGGGGATAGGGCTTTCTTT
TRBD1,15,TRBJ2-5,-,TRBV11-2,CASSFGQAFIETQYF,TGTGCCAGCAGCTTTGGACAGGCATTTATCGAGACCCAGTACTTC
TRBD1,15,TRBJ1-2,once,TRBV6-1,CASSETRGRGYGYTF,TGTGCCAGCAGTGAAACCAGGGGGCGCGGCTATGGCTACACCTTC
-,13,TRBJ1-6,-,TRBV11-2,CASQASYNSPLHF,TGTGCCAGTCAGGCCTCCTATAATTCACCCCTCCACTTT